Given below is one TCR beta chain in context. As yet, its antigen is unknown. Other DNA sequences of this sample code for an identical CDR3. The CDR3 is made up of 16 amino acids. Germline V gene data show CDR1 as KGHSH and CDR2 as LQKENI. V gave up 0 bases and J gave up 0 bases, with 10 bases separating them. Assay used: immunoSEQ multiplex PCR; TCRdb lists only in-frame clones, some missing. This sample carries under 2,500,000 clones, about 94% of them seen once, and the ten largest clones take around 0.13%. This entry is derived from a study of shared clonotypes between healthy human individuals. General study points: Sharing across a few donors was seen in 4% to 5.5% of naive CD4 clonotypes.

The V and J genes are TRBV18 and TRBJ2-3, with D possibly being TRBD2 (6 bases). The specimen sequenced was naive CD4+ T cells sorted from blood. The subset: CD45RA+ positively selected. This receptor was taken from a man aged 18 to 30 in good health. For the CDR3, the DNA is TGTGCCAGCTCACCACCCGGGACTGGAAGCACAGATACGCAGTATTTT. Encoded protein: CASSPPGTGSTDTQYF.